What follows is one T cell receptor (beta chain) and its context. Its antigen is currently unknown. These data are taken from a study of OX40 agonist ivuxolimab in advanced cancers. Study-wide findings and caveats: Among T cells, CD8+ cells averaged more expanded clones than CD4+ cells.

There are 13 residues in the CDR3. The V segment lost 4 bases and the J segment 2 bases; nucleotides outside the gene matches: 1. The germline V gene has CDR1 WSHSY and CDR2 SAAADI. TCRdb's copy holds only in-frame clones and misses some; the assay was immunoSEQ multiplex PCR. Among just over 90,000 clones listed, approximately 94% were seen once. This sequence was found in an adult with an advanced solid tumor such as melanoma, head and neck, liver or kidney cancer. The sample was CD4+ or CD8+ T cells sorted from blood, taken in a trial of the OX40 agonist ivuxolimab. The J gene is TRBJ1-2, the V gene TRBV10-2, with 7 bases fitting TRBD1. The CDR3 DNA reads as TGCGCCAGCAGTGGAGGGGGCAACTATGGCTACACCTTC. This codes for CASSGGGNYGYTF.